The 23 T cell receptor beta chains given below trace back to one sample, sequenced in a study of cytomegalovirus exposure and HLA in healthy donors. The PCR contained 60 Vbeta and 13 Jbeta primers. Sequencing used immunoSEQ multiplex PCR; TCRdb keeps in-frame clones, though not all of them. The sample has around 100,000 clones; roughly 71% are singletons. The sample consisted of PBMCs. These receptors were taken from a man aged 50 or older in good health and CMV-seronegative.

The chain couples TRBV19 to TRBJ2-7; D is possibly TRBD2 (6 bases). Germline-derived CDR1 and CDR2 are LNHDA and SQIVND (reference sequence). The CDR3 extends over 14 amino acids. V was trimmed by 7 bases and J by 1 base, leaving 14 bases between them. CDR3 in DNA: TGTGCCAGTACCGCCCGCCGGGAGTCCTACGAGCAGTACTTC. This encodes CASTARRESYEQYF.

The chain joins TRBV5-1 to TRBJ2-7; 7 nucleotides match TRBD2. J gave up 4 bases and V 1 base, and 5 bases lay outside the gene matches. The CDR3 consists of 14 residues. Germline CDR1 SGHRS, CDR2 YFSETQ. The CDR3 coding sequence is TGCGCCAGCAGCTTGTCGGGGGGAGGGTACGAGCAGTACTTC. Protein: CASSLSGGGYEQYF.

V usage is TRBV6-5 and J usage is TRBJ2-7, with D perhaps TRBD2 (5 bases). The CDR3 totals 13 residues. V was clipped by 7 bases and J by 3 bases, with 13 bases between them. CDR1 and CDR2 from the germline V gene are MNHEY and SVGAGI. CDR3 sequence reads: CASMRESYYEQYF. The CDR3 bases are TGTGCCAGCATGAGGGAGTCTTACTACGAGCAGTACTTC.

CDR3 nucleotides: TGTGCCAGCGCATCGGGGGTGGAGACCCAGTACTTC. Amino acid sequence: CASASGVETQYF. This rearrangement joins TRBV28 to TRBJ2-5, with D possibly TRBD2 on 6 matching bases. Germline V lookup: CDR1 MDHEN, CDR2 SYDVKM. Trimming left V 8 bases short and J 5 bases short, with 12 bases between. The CDR3 is made up of 12 amino acids.

This clone was observed a handful of times. This sequence joins TRBV27 and TRBJ1-2, with TRBD1 identical over 10 bases. The CDR3 is made up of 15 amino acids. The germline V gene encodes CDR1 MNHEY and CDR2 SMNVEV (reference sequence). V gave up 5 bases and J gave up 3 bases; unmatched junction bases: 6. CDR3 coding DNA: TGTGCCAGCAGTCCCGGACAGGGGGAGCACTATGGCTACACCTTC. This codes for CASSPGQGEHYGYTF.

This clone was detected a few times. For the CDR3, the DNA is TGCGCCAGCAGCCACCAGGCGGGGGGGGGAACCAACGAGCAGTACTTC. Its protein is CASSHQAGGGTNEQYF. The chain carries TRBV4-3 and TRBJ2-5; TRBD2 matches at 9 bases. The last part of the DNA fits TRBJ2-7 better; the J call may be wrong. Per germline, CDR1 LGHNA and CDR2 YSLEER. The CDR3 loop spans 16 amino acids.

The chain carries TRBV11-3 and TRBJ2-5, with D maybe TRBD1 (5 bases). The J call may be in error: the DNA end matches TRBJ2-7 better. This CDR3 spans 14 amino acids. Germline values: CDR1 SGHNT, CDR2 YENEEA. The chain's CDR3 is CASSHSPDSYEQYF. CDR3 nucleotide sequence: TGTGCCAGCAGCCACTCCCCCGACAGCTACGAGCAGTACTTC.

CDR3: CASSRQGTYEQYF. CDR3 in DNA: TGTGCCAGCAGTCGACAGGGAACCTACGAGCAGTACTTC. The V call is TRBV6-1, the J call TRBJ2-5, with 7 bases lining up with TRBD1. The J call may be faulty, since TRBJ2-7 better matches the DNA end. The length of the CDR3 is 13 residues. CDR1 MNHNS and CDR2 SASEGT come from the germline V gene.

The chain carries TRBV5-8 and TRBJ1-5; weak D call: TRBD1 (6 bases). Looked up from germline, CDR1 is SGHTS and CDR2 is YDEGEE. The CDR3 has 15 residues. V was trimmed by 4 bases and J by 7 bases, leaving 18 bases between them. The CDR3 DNA reads as TGTGCCAGCAGCCGGACAGTAATTTTAAACCAGCCCCAGCATTTT. Translation gives CASSRTVILNQPQHF.

The chain links TRBV30 to TRBJ2-3, with TRBD1 matching 8 bases. V dropped 4 bases and J dropped 5; count of bases not matched to a gene: 8. The CDR3 loop spans 14 amino acids. Germline CDR1 GTSNPN, CDR2 SVGIG (reference sequence). In DNA, the CDR3 is TGTGCCTGGACTGACAGGGGTCGGGGAGATACGCAGTATTTT. It translates to CAWTDRGRGDTQYF.

V gene TRBV5-5 combines with J gene TRBJ1-2, with D unclear. V was cut by 3 bases and J by 5 bases, with 14 bases left in between. CDR3 length: 14 amino acids. The germline gives CDR1 SGHKS, CDR2 YYEKEE (reference sequence). CDR3 residues: CASSSPSRGYGYTF. The CDR3, as DNA: TGTGCCAGCAGCTCCCCATCGCGGGGTTATGGCTACACCTTC. The variable domain in full, completed from reference TRBV5-5 and TRBJ1-2, reads DAGVTQSPTHLIKTRGQQVTLRCSPISGHKSVSWYQQVLGQGPQFIFQYYEKEERGRGNFPDRFSARQFPNYSSELNVNALLLGDSALYLCASSSPSRGYGYTFGSGTRLTVV.

The table lists this clone with a few counts. This chain connects TRBV19 to TRBJ1-1; the D is unclear. V lost 5 bases and J lost 7, with 8 bases in between. The CDR3 runs 11 residues. Per the germline V gene, CDR1 is LNHDA and CDR2 is SQIVND (reference sequence). The CDR3 reads CASSLEGEAFF. The CDR3 nucleotides read TGTGCCAGTAGTCTGGAGGGTGAAGCTTTCTTT.

CDR3 protein: CASSSTGKNIQYF. The DNA of the CDR3 is TGTGCCAGTAGCTCGACAGGAAAAAACATTCAGTACTTC. The J gene is TRBJ2-4, the V gene TRBV19, with D perhaps matching TRBD1 (6 bases). CDR1 and CDR2 from the germline V gene are LNHDA and SQIVND (reference sequence). This CDR3 contains 13 residues. V gave up 6 bases and J gave up 4 bases, with 10 bases separating them.

A few counts support this clone. The chain uses TRBV7-9 and TRBJ1-2; D may be TRBD1 (5 bases). The CDR3 extends over 15 amino acids. Per germline, CDR1 SEHNR and CDR2 FQNEAQ (reference sequence). Trimming removed 3 bases at V and 7 bases at J, with 18 bases between. This CDR3 reads CASSFPGGSGSGYTF. The CDR3, as DNA: TGTGCCAGCAGCTTCCCCGGGGGGTCAGGATCTGGCTACACCTTC.

This clone was counted a single time. The chain is built from TRBV13 and TRBJ2-4, with D possibly being TRBD2 (5 bases). Germline lookup yields CDR1 PRHDT and CDR2 FYEKMQ (reference sequence). V was shortened by 0 bases and J by 5 bases, with 11 bases between the two germline ends. There are 15 residues in the CDR3. This CDR3 is CASSLGVFGENIQYF. CDR3 nucleotide sequence: TGTGCCAGCAGCTTAGGCGTTTTCGGGGAAAACATTCAGTACTTC.

The chain links TRBV7-2 to TRBJ2-7; 9 bases fit TRBD1. With 5 bases clipped from V and 4 bases from J, the junction kept 12 bases outside the gene matches. The CDR3 length is 16 residues. Germline V gene lookup returns CDR1 SGHTA and CDR2 FQGNSA. CDR3 in amino acids: CASSHPGTGKWYEQYF. DNA of the CDR3: TGTGCCAGCAGCCACCCCGGGACAGGGAAGTGGTACGAGCAGTACTTC.

The chain couples TRBV11-2 to TRBJ1-3; D is undetermined. The V gene lost 3 bases and the J gene lost 0 bases, with 12 bases spanning the gap. The CDR3 has 16 residues. Germline V CDR1 and CDR2: SGHAT, FQNNGV. CDR3 nucleotides: TGTGCCAGCAGCTTCAGGTCGTTTAACTCTGGAAACACCATATATTTT. This encodes CASSFRSFNSGNTIYF.

This clone has only one observation. The rearrangement uses TRBV2 and TRBJ1-2; 8 bases are shared with TRBD1. The germline gives CDR1 SNHLY, CDR2 FYNNEI. The CDR3 has 16 residues. V was clipped by 4 bases and J by 5 bases; unmatched bases: 12. The CDR3 bases are TGTGCCAGCAGTGCCCTTCCGACAGGGGCGGGATATGGCTACACCTTC. Translating it yields CASSALPTGAGYGYTF.

The CDR3 sequence: CASSVTPVQRANEKLFF. The CDR3 nucleotides read TGTGCCAGCAGCGTAACCCCCGTCCAGAGGGCTAATGAAAAACTGTTTTTT. This sequence joins TRBV9 and TRBJ1-4, with D hard to call. This CDR3 is 17 amino acids long. Trimming cost V 1 base and J 3 bases, with 16 bases left between them. The germline V gene has CDR1 SGDLS and CDR2 YYNGEE.

This rearrangement joins TRBV7-2 to TRBJ1-2; weak D call: TRBD1 (5 bases). This CDR3 contains 15 residues. Between the trimmed V and J ends, which lost 1 base and 2 bases, there was a span of 11 bases. From germline, CDR1 is SGHTA and CDR2 FQGNSA. The CDR3, as DNA: TGTGCCAGCAGCTTAGGGGGCAGCTTAAACTATGGCTACACCTTC. This encodes CASSLGGSLNYGYTF.

The gene calls are TRBV19 and TRBJ1-2, with a weak D call TRBD1 (5 bases). CDR1 is LNHDA, CDR2 SQIVND, per germline (reference sequence). The CDR3 spans 18 residues. The ends were cut back, 5 bases at V and 0 bases at J, with 22 bases in the middle. The CDR3 loop reads CASSRRGRLPEANYGYTF. CDR3 bases: TGTGCCAGTAGTCGGCGGGGGAGGCTACCCGAAGCTAACTATGGCTACACCTTC.

This chain uses TRBV28 with TRBJ2-2, with 11 bases that match TRBD1. The CDR3 extends over 17 amino acids. V was pared by 2 bases and J by 5 bases, with 7 bases of the junction left unmatched. The V gene's germline CDR1 is MDHEN and CDR2 SYDVKM. CDR3 DNA sequence: TGTGCCAGCAGTTTACCGCGGGACAGGGGGTGGACCGGGGAGCTGTTTTTT. This encodes CASSLPRDRGWTGELFF.

This sequence joins TRBV27 and TRBJ2-5; D is possibly TRBD2 (5 bases). Germline V gene data show CDR1 as MNHEY and CDR2 as SMNVEV (reference sequence). The CDR3 totals 14 residues. V was cut by 3 bases and J by 11 bases, with 19 bases left in between. The CDR3 DNA reads TGTGCCAGCAGTTTGGTGACCCTTCACGGGGAGCAGTACTTC. Amino acids: CASSLVTLHGEQYF.